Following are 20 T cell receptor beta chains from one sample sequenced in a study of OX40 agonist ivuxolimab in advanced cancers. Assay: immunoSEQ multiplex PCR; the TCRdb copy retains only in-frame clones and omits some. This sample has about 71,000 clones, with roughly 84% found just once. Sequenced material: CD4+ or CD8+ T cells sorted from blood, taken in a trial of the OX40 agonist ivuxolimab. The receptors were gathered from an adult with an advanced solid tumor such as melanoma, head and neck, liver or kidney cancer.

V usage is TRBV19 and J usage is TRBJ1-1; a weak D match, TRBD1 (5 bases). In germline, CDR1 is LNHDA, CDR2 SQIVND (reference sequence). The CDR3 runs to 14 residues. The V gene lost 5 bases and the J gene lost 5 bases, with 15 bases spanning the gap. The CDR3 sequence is CASSWGLRKTEAFF. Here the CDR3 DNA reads TGTGCCAGTAGTTGGGGACTCCGGAAGACTGAAGCTTTCTTT.

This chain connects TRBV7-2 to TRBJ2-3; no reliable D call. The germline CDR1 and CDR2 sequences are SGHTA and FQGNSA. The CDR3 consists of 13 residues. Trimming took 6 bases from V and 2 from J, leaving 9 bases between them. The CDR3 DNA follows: TGTGCCAGCAGTTCAGAACCCACAGATACGCAGTATTTT. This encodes CASSSEPTDTQYF.

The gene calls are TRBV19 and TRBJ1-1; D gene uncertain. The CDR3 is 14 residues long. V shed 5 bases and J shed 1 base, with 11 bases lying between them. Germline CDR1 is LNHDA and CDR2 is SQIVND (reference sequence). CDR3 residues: CASSPAGTNTEAFF. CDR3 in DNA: TGTGCCAGTAGTCCGGCAGGTACGAACACTGAAGCTTTCTTT.

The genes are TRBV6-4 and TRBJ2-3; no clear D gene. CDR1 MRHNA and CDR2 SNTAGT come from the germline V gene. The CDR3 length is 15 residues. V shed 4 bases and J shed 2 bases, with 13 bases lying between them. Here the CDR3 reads CASSAVGLNTDTQYF. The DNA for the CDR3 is TGTGCCAGCAGTGCGGTGGGCCTAAACACAGATACGCAGTATTTT.

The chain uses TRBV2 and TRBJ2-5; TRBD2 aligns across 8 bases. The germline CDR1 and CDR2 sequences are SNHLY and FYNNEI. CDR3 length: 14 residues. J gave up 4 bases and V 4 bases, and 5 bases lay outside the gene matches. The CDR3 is CASSGGLAGETQYF. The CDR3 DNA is TGTGCCAGCAGTGGGGGCCTAGCGGGAGAGACCCAGTACTTC.

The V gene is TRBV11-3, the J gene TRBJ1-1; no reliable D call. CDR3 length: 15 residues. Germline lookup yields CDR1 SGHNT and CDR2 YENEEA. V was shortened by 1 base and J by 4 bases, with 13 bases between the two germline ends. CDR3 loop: CASSLGGDMGTEAFF. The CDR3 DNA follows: TGTGCCAGCAGCTTAGGCGGCGACATGGGCACTGAAGCTTTCTTT.

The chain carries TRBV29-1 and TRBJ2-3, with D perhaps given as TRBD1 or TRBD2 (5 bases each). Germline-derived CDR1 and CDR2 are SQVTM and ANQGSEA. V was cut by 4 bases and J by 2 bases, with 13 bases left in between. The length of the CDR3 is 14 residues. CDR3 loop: CSVAIWDPTDTQYF. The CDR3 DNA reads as TGCAGCGTTGCTATATGGGACCCCACAGATACGCAGTATTTT.

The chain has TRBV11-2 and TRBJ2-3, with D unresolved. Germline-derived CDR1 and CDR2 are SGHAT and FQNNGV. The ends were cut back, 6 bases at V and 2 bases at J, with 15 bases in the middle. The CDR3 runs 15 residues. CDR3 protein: CASSQHPDNTDTQYF. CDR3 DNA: TGTGCCAGCAGTCAGCACCCCGACAACACAGATACGCAGTATTTT.

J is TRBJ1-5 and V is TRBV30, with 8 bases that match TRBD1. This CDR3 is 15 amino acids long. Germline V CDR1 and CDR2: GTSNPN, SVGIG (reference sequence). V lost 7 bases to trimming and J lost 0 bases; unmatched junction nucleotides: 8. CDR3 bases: TGTGCCTACGCGAACAGGGGGAATAGCAATCAGCCCCAGCATTTT. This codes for CAYANRGNSNQPQHF. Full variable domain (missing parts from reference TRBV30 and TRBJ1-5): SQTIHQWPATLVQPVGSPLSLECTVEGTSNPNLYWYRQAAGRGLQLLFYSVGIGQISSEVPQNLSASRPQDRQFILSSKKLLLSDSGFYLCAYANRGNSNQPQHFGDGTRLSIL.

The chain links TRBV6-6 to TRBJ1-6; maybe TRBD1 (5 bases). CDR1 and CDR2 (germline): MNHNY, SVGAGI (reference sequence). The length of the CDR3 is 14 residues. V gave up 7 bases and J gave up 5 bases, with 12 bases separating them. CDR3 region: CASTSRGNNSPLHF. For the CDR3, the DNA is TGTGCCAGCACCTCTAGGGGTAATAATTCACCCCTCCACTTT.

Here the CDR3 reads CASSSTGYGTEAFF. The CDR3 nucleotides read TGTGCCAGCAGCTCTACAGGGTACGGCACTGAAGCTTTCTTT. V gene TRBV7-3 combines with J gene TRBJ1-1, with D possibly TRBD1 on 6 matching bases. There are 14 residues in the CDR3. The germline CDR1 and CDR2 sequences are SGHTA and FQGTGA. The V gene lost 4 bases and the J gene lost 4 bases, with 13 bases spanning the gap.

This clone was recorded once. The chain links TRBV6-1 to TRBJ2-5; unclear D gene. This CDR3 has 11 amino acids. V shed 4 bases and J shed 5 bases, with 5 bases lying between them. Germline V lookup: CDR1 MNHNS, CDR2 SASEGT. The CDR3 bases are TGTGCCAGCAGTGGGCGGGAGACCCAGTACTTC. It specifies CASSGRETQYF.

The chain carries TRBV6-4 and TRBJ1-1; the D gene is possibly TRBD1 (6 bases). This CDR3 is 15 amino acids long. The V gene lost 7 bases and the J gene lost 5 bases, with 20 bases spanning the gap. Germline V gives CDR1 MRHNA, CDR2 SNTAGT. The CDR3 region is CASTRSPGQSTEAFF. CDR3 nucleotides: TGTGCCAGCACTCGTTCACCGGGACAAAGTACTGAAGCTTTCTTT.

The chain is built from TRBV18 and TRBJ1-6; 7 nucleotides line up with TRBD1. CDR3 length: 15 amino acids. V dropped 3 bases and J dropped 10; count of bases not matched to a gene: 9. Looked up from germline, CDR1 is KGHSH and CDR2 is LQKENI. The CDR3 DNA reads TGTGCCAGCTCACCTCCAGACAGGGAAAGCTCACCCCTCCACTTT. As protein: CASSPPDRESSPLHF.

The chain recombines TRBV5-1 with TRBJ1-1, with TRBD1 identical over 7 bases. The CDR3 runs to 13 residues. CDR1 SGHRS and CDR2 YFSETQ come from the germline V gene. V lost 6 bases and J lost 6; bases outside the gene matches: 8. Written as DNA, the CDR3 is TGCGCCAGCACCCTCGGCAGGGGGTCTGAAGCTTTCTTT. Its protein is CASTLGRGSEAFF. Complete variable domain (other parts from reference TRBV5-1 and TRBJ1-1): KAGVTQTPRYLIKTRGQQVTLSCSPISGHRSVSWYQQTPGQGLQFLFEYFSETQRNKGNFPGRFSGRQFSNSRSEMNVSTLELGDSALYLCASTLGRGSEAFFGQGTRLTVV.

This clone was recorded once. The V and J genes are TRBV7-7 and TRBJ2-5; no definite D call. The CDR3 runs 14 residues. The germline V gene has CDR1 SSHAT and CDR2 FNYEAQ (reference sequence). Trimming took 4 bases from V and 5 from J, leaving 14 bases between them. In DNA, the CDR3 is TGTGCCAGCAGCTCCCGCAGGCAAGGGGAGACCCAGTACTTC. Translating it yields CASSSRRQGETQYF.

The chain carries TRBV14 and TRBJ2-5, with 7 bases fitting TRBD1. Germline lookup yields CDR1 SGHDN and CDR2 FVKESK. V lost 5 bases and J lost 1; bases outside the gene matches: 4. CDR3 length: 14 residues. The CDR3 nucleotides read TGTGCCAGCAGCGGGACAGTTTCCCAAGAGACCCAGTACTTC. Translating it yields CASSGTVSQETQYF.

The CDR3 is CSAPDVQTQYF. CDR3 sequence (DNA): TGCAGTGCTCCGGACGTGCAGACCCAGTACTTC. The chain combines TRBV20-1 with TRBJ2-5; the D is unclear. Germline V gene lookup returns CDR1 DFQATT and CDR2 SNEGSKA (reference sequence). The V end was cut by 5 bases, the J end by 6 bases, with 10 bases between. The CDR3 spans 11 residues.

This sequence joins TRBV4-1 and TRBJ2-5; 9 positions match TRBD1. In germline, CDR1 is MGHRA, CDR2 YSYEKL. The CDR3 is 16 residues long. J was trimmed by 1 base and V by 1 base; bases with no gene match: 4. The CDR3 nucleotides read TGCGCCAGCAGCCAAGGGACAGGGGTGGCCCAAGAGACCCAGTACTTC. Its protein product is CASSQGTGVAQETQYF.

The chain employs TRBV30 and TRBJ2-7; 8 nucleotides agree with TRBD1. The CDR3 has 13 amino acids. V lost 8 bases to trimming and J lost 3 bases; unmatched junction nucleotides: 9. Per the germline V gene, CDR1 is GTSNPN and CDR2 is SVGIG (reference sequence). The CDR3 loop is CAAIQGVHYEQYF. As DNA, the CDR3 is TGTGCCGCTATACAGGGGGTTCACTACGAGCAGTACTTC. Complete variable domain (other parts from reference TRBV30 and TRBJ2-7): SQTIHQWPATLVQPVGSPLSLECTVEGTSNPNLYWYRQAAGRGLQLLFYSVGIGQISSEVPQNLSASRPQDRQFILSSKKLLLSDSGFYLCAAIQGVHYEQYFGPGTRLTVT.